This T cell receptor (beta chain) was found in a study of control samples from healthy donors and cancer patients. Generated by immunoSEQ multiplex PCR, the TCRdb table keeps only in-frame clones and is missing some. The top ten hold around 5.8% of the sample, which has some 130,000 clones, more than 90% seen once. Germline CDR1 is KGHDR and CDR2 is SFDVKD. The CDR3 covers 17 residues. As concerns this clone: Its ends do not fully match the called genes, so a read error is possible.

The clonotype comes from a man between 18 and 29 years old in good health. The rearrangement joins TRBV24-1 to TRBJ2-5, with TRBD1 as a possible D gene (6 bases). The sample comprised blood. CDR3 DNA sequence: TGTGCCGCCAGTGATCCAGTCTCCGGGACACTTCAAGAGACCCAGTACTTC. Amino acids: CAASDPVSGTLQETQYF.